This T cell receptor beta chain was identified during a study of response to subunit inactivated influenza vaccine. A single record per CDR3 protein comes from TCRdb applying MiXCR to the RT-PCR reads. The table has roughly 620,000 distinct CDR3 sequences, around 10% seen once; the top ten hold 11%. The CDR3 is made up of 14 amino acids. V was cut by 8 bases and J by 3 bases, with 17 bases left in between. CDR1 is SGHRS, CDR2 YFSETQ, per germline. These data are also associated with another study on T cells expressing NK-cell markers. From that second work: Libraries used 5'RACE template switching adding universal primer site and UMIs.

The chain has TRBV5-1 and TRBJ2-5, with D tentatively TRBD1 or TRBD2 (5 bases each). This TCR came from a man in his fifties who received an inactivated influenza vaccine. The material sequenced was PBMCs from blood, taken on the day of vaccination. The CDR3 is CASHPGPGEETQYF. As DNA, the CDR3 is TGCGCCAGTCACCCGGGACCAGGTGAAGAGACCCAGTACTTC.